Below are 22 T cell receptor beta chains sequenced from a single sample in a study of blood T cells in healthy people across ages. Sample-barcoded 5' priming and a J-beta primer mix drove a second PCR of about 6 to 11 cycles. TCRdb processed the 5' RACE reads anew with MiXCR; each CDR3 protein has one entry. The repertoire holds 1,800,000 or so distinct CDR3 sequences, with roughly two fifths as singletons. Material: blood. These receptors originate from a human donor in good health.

V and J are TRBV20-1 and TRBJ1-5; D is perhaps TRBD1 (5 bases). Germline CDR1 is DFQATT and CDR2 is SNEGSKA (reference sequence). This CDR3 is built from 16 residues. Trimming removed 1 base from V and 7 bases from J, with 20 bases in between. The CDR3 DNA sequence: TGCAGTGCTAGAGGAATAGAAGACAGCGTCGGACAGCCCCAGCATTTT. The encoded protein is CSARGIEDSVGQPQHF.

The J gene is TRBJ2-7, the V gene TRBV27, with 7 bases fitting TRBD1. The trim removed 0 bases at V and 3 bases at J, leaving 8 bases unmatched. Germline V CDR1 and CDR2: MNHEY, SMNVEV (reference sequence). This CDR3 is built from 16 residues. The CDR3 DNA follows: TGTGCCAGCAGTTTATCGGCCGGGACAGAACTCTACGAGCAGTACTTC. It is translated as CASSLSAGTELYEQYF.

About this clonotype: A junction boundary mismatches the germline segment, possibly from a read error. The chain employs TRBV28 and TRBJ2-1; 8 bases fit TRBD2. Per the germline V gene, CDR1 is MDHEN and CDR2 is SYDVKM. The length of the CDR3 is 15 residues. The CDR3 here is CASSLSLAGYSEQFF. CDR3 nucleotide sequence: TGTGCCAGCAGTTTATCCCTAGCGGGTTACAGTGAGCAGTTCTTC.

This chain connects TRBV20-1 to TRBJ1-2, with D perhaps matching TRBD1 (5 bases). V lost 3 bases, J lost 5 bases, and 13 bases lay in between. CDR1 and CDR2 from the germline V gene are DFQATT and SNEGSKA (reference sequence). The CDR3 loop spans 13 amino acids. Here the CDR3 DNA reads TGCAGTGCTAGGTCGGGGACGTCTTATGGCTACACCTTC. The encoded protein is CSARSGTSYGYTF.

The V gene is TRBV29-1, the J gene TRBJ2-1; D assignment may be TRBD1 or TRBD2 (5 bases each). The CDR3 consists of 15 residues. In germline, CDR1 is SQVTM, CDR2 ANQGSEA. Trimming removed 4 bases at V and 0 bases at J, with 13 bases between. The CDR3 DNA reads as TGCAGCGTTGTGGGACGATTTAGCTCCTACAATGAGCAGTTCTTC. Protein product: CSVVGRFSSYNEQFF.

The rearrangement links TRBV18 to TRBJ2-3; no clear D. V dropped 1 base and J dropped 3 bases, with 11 bases sitting between them. This CDR3 spans 15 amino acids. The germline gives CDR1 KGHSH, CDR2 LQKENI. Written as DNA, the CDR3 is TGTGCCAGCTCACCACGGGCAGGTACGACAGATACGCAGTATTTT. This codes for CASSPRAGTTDTQYF.

This clonotype appeared a few times. V and J are TRBV15 and TRBJ1-2; D gene unclear. V shed 0 bases and J shed 4 bases, with 12 bases lying between them. The V gene's germline CDR1 is LNHNV and CDR2 YYDKDF (reference sequence). The CDR3 spans 15 residues. CDR3 residues: CATSRDPSEFYGYTF. Here the CDR3 DNA reads TGTGCCACCAGCAGAGACCCCTCGGAGTTCTATGGCTACACCTTC.

The rearrangement links TRBV20-1 to TRBJ2-5; possibly TRBD2 for D (5 bases). The CDR3 contains 14 residues. V was cut by 2 bases and J by 1 base, with 11 bases left in between. The germline gives CDR1 DFQATT, CDR2 SNEGSKA (reference sequence). The CDR3 nucleotides read TGCAGTGCTAGATCTGGGAGCTTCCAAGAGACCCAGTACTTC. Its translation is CSARSGSFQETQYF.

The V gene is TRBV20-1, the J gene TRBJ2-7; TRBD1 aligns across 7 bases. The end of the DNA is better explained by TRBJ2-5, so the J call may be wrong. The CDR3 has 16 amino acids. Germline values: CDR1 DFQATT, CDR2 SNEGSKA (reference sequence). The CDR3 DNA reads as TGCAGTGCTAGACGGTGGACAGGAGCCCCGGGGGAGACCCAGTACTTC. It specifies CSARRWTGAPGETQYF.

The genes are TRBV3-1 and TRBJ2-1; 15 bases agree with TRBD2. Germline CDR1 reads LGHDT; CDR2 reads YNNKEL (reference sequence). CDR3 length: 15 residues. J gave up 9 bases and V 7 bases, and 7 bases lay outside the gene matches. The CDR3 sequence is CASIRTSGGAIEQFF. In DNA form, the CDR3 reads TGTGCCAGCATCCGGACTAGCGGGGGGGCAATTGAGCAGTTCTTC.

In this sample, this clonotype turned up a few times. The chain joins TRBV15 to TRBJ2-4; 7 positions agree with TRBD1. Gene TRBJ2-7 matches the end of the DNA better, so the J call may be wrong. The CDR3 runs to 16 residues. Germline V gene data show CDR1 as LNHNV and CDR2 as YYDKDF (reference sequence). CDR3 in amino acids: CATSEADRALVHEQYF. CDR3 bases: TGTGCCACCAGCGAAGCAGACAGGGCTCTAGTCCACGAGCAGTACTTC.

The sample holds a few counts of this clonotype. The chain is built from TRBV5-1 and TRBJ1-2; D remains ambiguous. CDR1 SGHRS and CDR2 YFSETQ come from the germline V gene. V lost 2 bases, J lost 7 bases, and 24 bases lay in between. CDR3 length equals 17 residues. The CDR3 loop is CASSLLGSPGSRFGYTF. The CDR3 nucleotides are TGCGCCAGCAGCTTATTGGGCTCGCCGGGGAGCCGATTTGGCTACACCTTC.

V is TRBV7-2 and J is TRBJ1-2; D might be TRBD1 (5 bases). CDR3 length equals 15 residues. Trimming shortened V by 5 bases and J by 3 bases, and 16 bases separated the two germline ends. Germline CDR1 reads SGHTA; CDR2 reads FQGNSA. For the CDR3, the DNA is TGTGCCAGCAGCCAAAGGAACAGGCCGTACTATGGCTACACCTTC. It codes for CASSQRNRPYYGYTF.

This clonotype was recorded a few times. The rearrangement links TRBV12-3 or TRBV12-4 to TRBJ2-7, with 8 bases that match TRBD1. The CDR3 covers 14 residues. V shed 3 bases and J 3 bases; nucleotides not matched to a gene: 4. CDR3 nucleotides: TGTGCCAGCAGTTTTCAGGGGGCTATCTACGAGCAGTACTTC. Protein product: CASSFQGAIYEQYF.

The V call is TRBV5-1, the J call TRBJ2-3; 9 bases fit TRBD1. Trimming removed 4 bases from V and 4 bases from J; junction bases left unmatched: 4. The CDR3 has 14 amino acids. Germline CDR1 reads SGHRS; CDR2 reads YFSETQ. As DNA, the CDR3 is TGCGCCAGCAGCACCGGGACAGGGTCAGATACGCAGTATTTT. It encodes CASSTGTGSDTQYF.

The CDR3 nucleotides are TGTGCCAGCAGCTTAGTCGGGGCGTACGGCTATGGCTACACCTTC. Amino acid sequence: CASSLVGAYGYGYTF. The chain has TRBV7-2 and TRBJ1-2; D might be TRBD1 (5 bases). Germline CDR1 is SGHTA and CDR2 is FQGNSA. The CDR3 loop spans 15 amino acids. The V and J ends lost 1 base and 4 bases respectively, with 13 bases between them.

The V call is TRBV5-1, the J call TRBJ1-6; 7 bases match TRBD1. With V trimmed by 4 bases and J by 7 bases, 8 bases remained unmatched. CDR3 length: 15 residues. Per the germline V gene, CDR1 is SGHRS and CDR2 is YFSETQ. DNA of the CDR3: TGCGCCAGCAGCCTACGACAGGGATCCAATTCACCCCTCCACTTT. Its translation is CASSLRQGSNSPLHF.

A few counts support this clonotype. The chain employs TRBV12-3 or TRBV12-4 and TRBJ2-7; D might be TRBD1 or TRBD2, each matching 5 bases. CDR3 length: 16 residues. V lost 6 bases and J 5 bases, leaving 23 bases between the germline ends. The CDR3: CASSVSRDANLHEQYF. The CDR3 nucleotides read TGTGCCAGCAGCGTTTCCCGGGACGCCAACCTTCACGAGCAGTACTTC.

This clonotype turned up a few times. The chain is built from TRBV4-2 and TRBJ2-7; D is undetermined. The V end lost 1 base, the J end lost 1 base, and 11 bases lay between the germline ends. Germline CDR1 LGHNA, CDR2 YNFKEQ. The CDR3 extends over 15 amino acids. DNA of the CDR3: TGTGCCAGCAGCCAAGTGGAGACGGGTTCCTACGAGCAGTACTTC. Translating gives CASSQVETGSYEQYF.

Concerning this clonotype: A junction boundary mismatches the germline segment, possibly from a read error. The chain is built from TRBV7-6 and TRBJ1-3; D unclear. There are 17 residues in the CDR3. From germline, CDR1 is SGHVS and CDR2 FNYEAQ. The CDR3 loop reads CACSLVPPGGFGNTIYF. The CDR3 region has the DNA TGTGCCTGCAGCTTAGTTCCGCCAGGAGGCTTCGGAAACACCATATATTTT.

This clonotype showed up just a few times. The chain has TRBV20-1 and TRBJ1-2; D gene unclear. In germline, CDR1 is DFQATT, CDR2 SNEGSKA (reference sequence). Deletions cut 7 bases from V and 2 bases from J, with 5 bases between. The CDR3 covers 10 residues. CDR3 in DNA: TGCAGTGGGTTAAACTATGGCTACACCTTC. Protein sequence: CSGLNYGYTF.

The chain employs TRBV3-1 and TRBJ1-2; 7 bases map to TRBD1. V was clipped by 3 bases and J by 4 bases; unmatched bases: 14. The germline gives CDR1 LGHDT, CDR2 YNNKEL (reference sequence). The CDR3 contains 17 residues. The CDR3 region is CASSHPPQGRRRYGYTF. CDR3 DNA sequence: TGTGCCAGCAGCCATCCCCCACAGGGGAGAAGGCGCTATGGCTACACCTTC.